Listed below are T cell receptor beta chains from one sample, sequenced in a study of regulatory T cells in long-lasting Graves disease. TCRdb redid the calling of the multiplex PCR reads with MiXCR, one entry per CDR3 protein. The sample yields fewer than 450,000 distinct CDR3 sequences, around a quarter seen once. Source: peripheral blood mononuclear cells (PBMCs), taken when the disease was refractory, from a patient treated with antithyroid drugs. Source of these receptors: a female donor with Graves disease. CDR3s include the opening cysteine and the closing phenylalanine or tryptophan. Some rows have no size entry. The others give once, few or many, or a class for an expanded clone.

j_gene,v_gene,abundance,CDR3aa
TRBJ2-5,TRBV5-1,NA,CASSLVQYQETQYF
TRBJ1-5,TRBV19,NA,CASSTHPGTGFRSNQPQHF
TRBJ1-3,TRBV27,NA,CASSFSGFSGNTIYF
TRBJ1-2,TRBV10-1,few,CASSGSWTGEDYGYTF
TRBJ2-7,TRBV6-2/TRBV6-3,few,CASSYGTSGWHEQYF
TRBJ2-3,TRBV7-9,NA,CASSFDSLSTDTQYF
TRBJ1-2,TRBV6-1,NA,CASIGVSANYGYTF
TRBJ2-2,TRBV12-3/TRBV12-4,NA,CASSLIGRNTGELFF
TRBJ2-1,TRBV20-1,NA,CSGSAGGSYNEQFF
TRBJ1-1,TRBV18,NA,CASFRGQAGDTEAFF
TRBJ2-7,TRBV4-1,NA,CASSQDPTSGVYEQYF
TRBJ2-7,TRBV12-3/TRBV12-4,many,CASSRATSPSYEQYF
TRBJ2-3,TRBV10-3,once,CALKREDRTDTQYF
TRBJ2-5,TRBV11-2,NA,CASSLGLAGEMGQETQYF
TRBJ2-2,TRBV7-3,few,CASSLGIDTGELFF
TRBJ2-7,TRBV5-1,many,CASSLRQGYEQYF
TRBJ1-5,TRBV5-1,NA,CASSLERTGSYQPQHF
TRBJ2-2,TRBV7-9,NA,CASSRDQSRGELFF
TRBJ1-1,TRBV6-5,many,CASSYFRGRGNTEAFF
TRBJ1-6,TRBV11-2,few,CASRPQGSGDSPLHF
TRBJ2-5,TRBV27,few,CASSRSGSGETQYF